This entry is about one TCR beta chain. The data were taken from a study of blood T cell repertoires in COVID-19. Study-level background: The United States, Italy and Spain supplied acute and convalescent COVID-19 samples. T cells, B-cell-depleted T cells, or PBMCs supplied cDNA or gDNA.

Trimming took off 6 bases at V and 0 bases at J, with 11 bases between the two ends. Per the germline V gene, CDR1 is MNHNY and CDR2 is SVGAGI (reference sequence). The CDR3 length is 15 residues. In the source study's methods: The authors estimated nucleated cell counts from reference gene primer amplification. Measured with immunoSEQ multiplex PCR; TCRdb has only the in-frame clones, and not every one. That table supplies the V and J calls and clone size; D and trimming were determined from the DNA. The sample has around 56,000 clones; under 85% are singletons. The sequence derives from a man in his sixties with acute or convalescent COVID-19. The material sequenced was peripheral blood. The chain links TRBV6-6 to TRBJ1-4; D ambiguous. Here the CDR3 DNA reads TGTGCCAGCAGCTTTCGCGAGTCAACTAATGAAAAACTGTTTTTT. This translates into CASSFRESTNEKLFF.